This entry concerns a single T cell receptor (beta chain). Antigen: not known. The table came from immunoSEQ multiplex PCR; TCRdb's copy has only in-frame clones and leaves some out. The sample holds 75,000 to 90,000 clones; almost 97% are singletons and the top ten take roughly 1.5%. Germline-derived CDR1 and CDR2 are SGHAT and FQNNGV. The germline V and J ends were trimmed by 2 bases and 4 bases, with 5 bases remaining between them. This CDR3 spans 12 amino acids. This entry comes from a study of cytomegalovirus exposure and HLA in healthy donors. Looking at the study overall: The roughly 670 first-cohort repertoires shared a platform with the 130 or so validation repertoires, as reported in a later analysis. Study-wide results and limits: A few CMV-associated chains proved CMV antigen-specific in vitro. The majority of TCR sequences were rare, yet some public TCRs appeared in many donors. A list of around 160 TCR beta chains associated with cytomegalovirus was given.

The sequence was obtained from a man aged 18-30 years in good health and CMV-seropositive. The rearrangement joins TRBV11-2 to TRBJ1-2; D remains unclear. The sample consisted of PBMCs. CDR3 nucleotide sequence: TGTGCCAGCAGCTTAACAGTCTATGGCTACACCTTC. Its protein product is CASSLTVYGYTF. Drawing the rest from reference TRBV11-2 and TRBJ1-2, the complete variable domain is EAGVAQSPRYKIIEKRQSVAFWCNPISGHATLYWYQQILGQGPKLLIQFQNNGVVDDSQLPKDRFSAERLKGVDSTLKIQPAKLEDSAVYLCASSLTVYGYTFGSGTRLTVV.